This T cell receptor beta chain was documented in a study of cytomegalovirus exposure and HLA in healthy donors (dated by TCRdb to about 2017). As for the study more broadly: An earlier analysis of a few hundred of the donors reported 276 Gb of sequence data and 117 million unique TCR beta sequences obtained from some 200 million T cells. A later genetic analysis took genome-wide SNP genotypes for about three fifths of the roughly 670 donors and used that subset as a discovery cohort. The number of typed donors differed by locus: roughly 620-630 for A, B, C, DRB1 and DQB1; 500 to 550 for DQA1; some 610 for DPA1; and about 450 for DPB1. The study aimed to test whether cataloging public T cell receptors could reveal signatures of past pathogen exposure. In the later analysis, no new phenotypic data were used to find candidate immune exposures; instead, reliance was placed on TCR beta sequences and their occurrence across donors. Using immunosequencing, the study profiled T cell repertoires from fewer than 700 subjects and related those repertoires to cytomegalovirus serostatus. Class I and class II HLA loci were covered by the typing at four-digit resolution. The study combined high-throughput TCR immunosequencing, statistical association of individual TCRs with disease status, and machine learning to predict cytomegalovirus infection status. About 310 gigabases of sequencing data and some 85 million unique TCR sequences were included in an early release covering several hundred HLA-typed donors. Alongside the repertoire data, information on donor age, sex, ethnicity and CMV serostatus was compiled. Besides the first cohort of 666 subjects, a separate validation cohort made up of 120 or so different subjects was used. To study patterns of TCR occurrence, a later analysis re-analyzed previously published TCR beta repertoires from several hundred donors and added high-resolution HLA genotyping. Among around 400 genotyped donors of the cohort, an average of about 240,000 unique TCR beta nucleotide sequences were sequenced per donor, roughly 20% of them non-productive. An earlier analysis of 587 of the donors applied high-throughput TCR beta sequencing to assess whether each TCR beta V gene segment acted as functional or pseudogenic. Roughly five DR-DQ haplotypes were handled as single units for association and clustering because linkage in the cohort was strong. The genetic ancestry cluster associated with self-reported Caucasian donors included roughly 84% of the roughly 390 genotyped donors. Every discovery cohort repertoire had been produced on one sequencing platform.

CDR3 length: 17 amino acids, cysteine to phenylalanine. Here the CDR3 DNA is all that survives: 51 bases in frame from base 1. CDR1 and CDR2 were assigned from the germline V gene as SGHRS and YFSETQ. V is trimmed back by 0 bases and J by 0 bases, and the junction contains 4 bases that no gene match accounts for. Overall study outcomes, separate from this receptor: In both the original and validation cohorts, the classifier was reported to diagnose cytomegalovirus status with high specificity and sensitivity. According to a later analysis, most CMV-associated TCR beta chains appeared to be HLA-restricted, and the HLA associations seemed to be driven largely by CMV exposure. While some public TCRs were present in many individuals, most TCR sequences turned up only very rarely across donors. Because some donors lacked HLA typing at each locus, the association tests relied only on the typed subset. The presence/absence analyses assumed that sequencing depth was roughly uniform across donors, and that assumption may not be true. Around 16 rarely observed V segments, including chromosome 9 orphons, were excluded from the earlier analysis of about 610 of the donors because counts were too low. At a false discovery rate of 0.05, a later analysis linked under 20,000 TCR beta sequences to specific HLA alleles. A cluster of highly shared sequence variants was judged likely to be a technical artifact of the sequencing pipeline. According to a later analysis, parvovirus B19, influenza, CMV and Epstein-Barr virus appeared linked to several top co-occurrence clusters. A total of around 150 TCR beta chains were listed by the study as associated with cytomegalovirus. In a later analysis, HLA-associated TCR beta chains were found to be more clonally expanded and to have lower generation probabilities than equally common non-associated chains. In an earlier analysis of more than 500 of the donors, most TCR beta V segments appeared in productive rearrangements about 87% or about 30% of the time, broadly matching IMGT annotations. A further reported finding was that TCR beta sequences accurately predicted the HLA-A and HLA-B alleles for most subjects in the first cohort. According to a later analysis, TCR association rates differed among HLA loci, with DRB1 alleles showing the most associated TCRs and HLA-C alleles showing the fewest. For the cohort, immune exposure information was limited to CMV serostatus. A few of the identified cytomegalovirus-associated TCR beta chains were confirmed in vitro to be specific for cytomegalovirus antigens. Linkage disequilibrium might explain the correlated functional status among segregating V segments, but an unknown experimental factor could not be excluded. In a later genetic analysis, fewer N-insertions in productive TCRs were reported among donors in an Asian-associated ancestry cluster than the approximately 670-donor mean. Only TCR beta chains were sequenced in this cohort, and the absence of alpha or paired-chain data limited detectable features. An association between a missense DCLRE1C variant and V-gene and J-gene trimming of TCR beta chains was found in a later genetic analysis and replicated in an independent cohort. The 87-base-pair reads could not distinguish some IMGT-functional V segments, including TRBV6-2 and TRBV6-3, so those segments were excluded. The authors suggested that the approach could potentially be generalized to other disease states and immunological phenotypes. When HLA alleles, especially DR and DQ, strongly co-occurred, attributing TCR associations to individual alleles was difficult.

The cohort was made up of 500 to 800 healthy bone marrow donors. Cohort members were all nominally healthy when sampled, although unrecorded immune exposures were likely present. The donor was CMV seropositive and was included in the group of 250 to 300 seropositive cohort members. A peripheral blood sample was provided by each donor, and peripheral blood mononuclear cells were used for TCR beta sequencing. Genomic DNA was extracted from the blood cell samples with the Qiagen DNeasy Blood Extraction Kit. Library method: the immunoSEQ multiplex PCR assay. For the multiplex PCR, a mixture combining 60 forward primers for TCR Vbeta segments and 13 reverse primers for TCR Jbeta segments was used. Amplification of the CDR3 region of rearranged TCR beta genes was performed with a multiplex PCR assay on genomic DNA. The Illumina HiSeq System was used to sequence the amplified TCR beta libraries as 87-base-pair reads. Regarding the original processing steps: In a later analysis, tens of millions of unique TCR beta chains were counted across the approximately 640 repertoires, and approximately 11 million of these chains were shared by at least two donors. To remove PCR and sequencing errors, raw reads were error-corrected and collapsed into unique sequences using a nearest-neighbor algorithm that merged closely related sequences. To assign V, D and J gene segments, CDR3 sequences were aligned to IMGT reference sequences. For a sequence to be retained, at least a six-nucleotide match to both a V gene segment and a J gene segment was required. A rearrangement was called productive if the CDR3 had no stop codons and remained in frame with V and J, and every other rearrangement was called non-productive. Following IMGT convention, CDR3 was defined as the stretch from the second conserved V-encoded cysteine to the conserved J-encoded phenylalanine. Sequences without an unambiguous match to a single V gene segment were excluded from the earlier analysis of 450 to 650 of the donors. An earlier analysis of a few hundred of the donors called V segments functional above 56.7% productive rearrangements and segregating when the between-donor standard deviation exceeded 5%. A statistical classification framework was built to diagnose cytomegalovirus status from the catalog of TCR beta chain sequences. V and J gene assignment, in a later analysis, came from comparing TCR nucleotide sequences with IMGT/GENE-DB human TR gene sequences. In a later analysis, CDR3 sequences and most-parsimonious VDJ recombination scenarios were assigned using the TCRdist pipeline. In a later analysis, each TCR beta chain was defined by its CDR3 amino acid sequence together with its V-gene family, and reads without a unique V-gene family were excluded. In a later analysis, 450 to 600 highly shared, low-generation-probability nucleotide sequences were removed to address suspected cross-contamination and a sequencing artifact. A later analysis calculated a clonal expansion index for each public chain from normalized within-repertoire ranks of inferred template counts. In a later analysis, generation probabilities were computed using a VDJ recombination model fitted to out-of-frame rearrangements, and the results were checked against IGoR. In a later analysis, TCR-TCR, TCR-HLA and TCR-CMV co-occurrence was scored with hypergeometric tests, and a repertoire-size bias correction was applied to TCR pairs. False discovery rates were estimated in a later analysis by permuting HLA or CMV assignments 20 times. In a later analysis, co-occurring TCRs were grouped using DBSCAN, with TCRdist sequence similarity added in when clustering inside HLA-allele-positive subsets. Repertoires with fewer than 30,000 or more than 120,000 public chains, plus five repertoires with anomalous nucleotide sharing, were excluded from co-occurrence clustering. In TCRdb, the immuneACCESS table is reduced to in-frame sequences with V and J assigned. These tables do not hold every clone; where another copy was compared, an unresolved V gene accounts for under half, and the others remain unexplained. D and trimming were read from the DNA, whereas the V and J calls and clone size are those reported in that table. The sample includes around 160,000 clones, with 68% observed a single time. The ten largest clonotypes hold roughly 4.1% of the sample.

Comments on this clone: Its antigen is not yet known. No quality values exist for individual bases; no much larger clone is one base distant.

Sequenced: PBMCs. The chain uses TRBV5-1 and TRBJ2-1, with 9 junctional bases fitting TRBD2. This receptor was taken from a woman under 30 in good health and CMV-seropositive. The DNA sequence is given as TGCGCCAGCAGCTTGGAAGGTAGCGGGAGCTCCTACAATGAGCAGTTCTTC. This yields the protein CASSLEGSGSSYNEQFF.